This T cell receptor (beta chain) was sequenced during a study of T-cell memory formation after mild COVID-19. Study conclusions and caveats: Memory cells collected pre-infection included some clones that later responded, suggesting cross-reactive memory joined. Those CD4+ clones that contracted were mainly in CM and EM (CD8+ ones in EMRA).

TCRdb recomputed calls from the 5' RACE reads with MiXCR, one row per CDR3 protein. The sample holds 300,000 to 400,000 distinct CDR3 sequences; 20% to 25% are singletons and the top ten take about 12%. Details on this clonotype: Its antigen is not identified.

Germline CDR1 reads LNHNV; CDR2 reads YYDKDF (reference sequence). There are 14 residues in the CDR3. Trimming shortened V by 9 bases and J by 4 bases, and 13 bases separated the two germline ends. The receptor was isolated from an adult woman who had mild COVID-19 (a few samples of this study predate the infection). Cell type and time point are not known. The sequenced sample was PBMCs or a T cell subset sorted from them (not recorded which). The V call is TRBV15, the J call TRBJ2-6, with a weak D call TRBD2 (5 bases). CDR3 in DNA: TGTGCCACGCAGAGGGATTCGGGGGCCAACGTCCTGACTTTC. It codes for CATQRDSGANVLTF.